This record concerns one T cell receptor (beta chain) sequence. The antigen remains unidentified. The data originate from a study of response to subunit inactivated influenza vaccine. Regarding the study as a whole: T cells newly recruited by each seasonal influenza vaccination are few, the authors suggested.

TCRdb re-derived calls from the RT-PCR reads in MiXCR, one entry per CDR3 protein. Of roughly 500,000 distinct CDR3 sequences in the sample, approximately 24% are singletons; the top ten hold around 1.8%. Germline CDR1 is SNHLY and CDR2 is FYNNEI. V shed 5 bases and J shed 3 bases, with 13 bases lying between them. The CDR3 spans 14 residues. This chain connects TRBV2 to TRBJ1-1, with D hard to call. The sample in question was CD4+ T cells sorted from PBMCs, obtained approximately 5 days after vaccination. The receptor was isolated from a man in his fifties or sixties who received an inactivated influenza vaccine. The CDR3 reads CASSQDGDYTEAFF. The CDR3, as DNA: TGTGCCAGCAGTCAAGACGGGGATTACACTGAAGCTTTCTTT.